This record covers a single T cell receptor beta chain. As yet, its antigen is unknown. The germline gene is not matched at one end of the junction; a read error may be the cause. The CDR3 is made up of 13 amino acids. The germline V gene encodes CDR1 SGHRS and CDR2 YFSETQ. The source of the sample is a study of tumor-infiltrating lymphocytes in localized non-small cell lung cancer. As for the study in general: Resected tumor was paired with non-adjacent uninvolved lung from the same patient. The study's findings and limits: Higher tumor T cell infiltration than in uninvolved lung was supported by TCRbeta sequencing. Technical variation could not be separated from intratumor heterogeneity here.

Generated by immunoSEQ multiplex PCR, the TCRdb table keeps only in-frame clones and is missing some. The sample lists over 10,000 clones; around 76% were seen once. V gene TRBV5-1 combines with J gene TRBJ2-7; no definite D call. The sample consisted of uninvolved lung tissue not adjacent to the tumor. The receptor's source is a human donor with non-small cell lung cancer. This CDR3 is CASSLSVSYGQYF. CDR3 in DNA: TGCGCCAGCAGCTTGTCTGTCTCCTACGGGCAGTACTTC.